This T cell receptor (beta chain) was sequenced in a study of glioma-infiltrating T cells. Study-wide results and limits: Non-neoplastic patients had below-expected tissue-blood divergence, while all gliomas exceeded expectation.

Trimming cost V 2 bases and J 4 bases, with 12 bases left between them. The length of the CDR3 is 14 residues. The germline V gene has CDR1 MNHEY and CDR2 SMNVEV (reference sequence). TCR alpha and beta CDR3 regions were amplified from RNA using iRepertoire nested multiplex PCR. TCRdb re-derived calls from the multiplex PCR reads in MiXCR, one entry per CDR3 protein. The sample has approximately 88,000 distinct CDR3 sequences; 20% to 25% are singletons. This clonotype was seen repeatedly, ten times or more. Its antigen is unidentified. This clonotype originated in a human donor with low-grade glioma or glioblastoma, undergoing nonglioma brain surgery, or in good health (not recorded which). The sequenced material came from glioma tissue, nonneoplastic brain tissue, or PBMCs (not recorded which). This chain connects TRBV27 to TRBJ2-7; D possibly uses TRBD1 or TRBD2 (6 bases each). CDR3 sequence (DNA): TGTGCCAGCAGTTTAGAAGGGGGGAGGTACGAGCAGTACTTC. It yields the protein CASSLEGGRYEQYF.